Following are 32 T cell receptor beta chains from one sample sequenced in a study of OX40 agonist ivuxolimab in advanced cancers. Library prep was done by the immunoSEQ multiplex PCR assay. The immuneACCESS repertoire file appears here via TCRdb, limited to in-frame rearrangements. These files lack a portion of the clones; in checked studies, under half of the deficit traces to unresolved V genes, and the cause of the others is not known. In all, the sample holds roughly 70,000 clones, and roughly 80% of those were seen once. Approximately 1% of the sample goes to the ten largest clones. Sequencing used CD4+ or CD8+ T cells sorted from blood, obtained in a trial of the OX40 agonist ivuxolimab. Receptors originate from an adult with an advanced solid tumor such as melanoma, head and neck, liver or kidney cancer.

The V and J genes are TRBV6-5 and TRBJ1-2; D gene unclear. V lost 9 bases and J lost 7, with 18 bases in between. CDR3 length: 13 residues. Germline CDR1 and CDR2: MNHEY and SVGAGI. CDR3 region: CASKGLVVFGYTF. CDR3 nucleotide sequence: TGTGCCAGTAAAGGACTGGTGGTGTTTGGCTACACCTTC.

The gene calls are TRBV7-2 and TRBJ1-3; D remains unclear. CDR1 is SGHTA and CDR2 is FQGNSA in the germline V gene. V was trimmed by 6 bases and J by 0 bases, leaving 12 bases between them. The CDR3 length is 15 residues. The CDR3 sequence: CASRVQLGSGNTIYF. The CDR3 region has the DNA TGTGCCAGCAGGGTACAGCTAGGCTCTGGAAACACCATATATTTT.

The gene calls are TRBV2 and TRBJ1-4; D is undetermined. The CDR3 covers 11 residues. CDR1 SNHLY and CDR2 FYNNEI come from the germline V gene. Trimming stripped 5 bases from V and 8 bases from J, with 6 bases between. CDR3: CASSTDEKLFF. The CDR3 nucleotides are TGTGCCAGCAGTACGGACGAAAAACTGTTTTTT.

There are a few counts of this clone. This rearrangement joins TRBV5-1 to TRBJ2-3, with TRBD2 matching 12 bases. CDR1 is SGHRS, CDR2 YFSETQ, per germline. The CDR3 runs 19 residues. Trimming removed 3 bases from V and 4 bases from J; junction bases left unmatched: 15. In DNA form, the CDR3 reads TGCGCCAGCAGCTACACCCCAGCCTCTAGCGGGGGGGCCGCAGATACGCAGTATTTT. Translation: CASSYTPASSGGAADTQYF.

Note on this clone: Relative to the germline gene, one junction end is altered; a read error may explain this. The chain has TRBV7-9 and TRBJ2-7, with TRBD1 as a possible D gene (5 bases). This CDR3 region has 12 residues. The germline V gene has CDR1 SEHNR and CDR2 FQNEAQ (reference sequence). CDR3 loop: CASSPLGAPNEF. The CDR3 bases are TGTGCCAGCAGCCCCCTTGGGGCCCCAAACGAATTC.

CDR3 amino acids: CASSYLGGANYGYTF. The CDR3 DNA reads as TGTGCCAGCAGTTACTTGGGAGGGGCTAACTATGGCTACACCTTC. The V call is TRBV6-5, the J call TRBJ1-2; weak D call: TRBD1 (5 bases). Deletions cut 1 base from V and 0 bases from J, with 9 bases between. This CDR3 region has 15 residues. Germline lookup yields CDR1 MNHEY and CDR2 SVGAGI.

V gene TRBV19 combines with J gene TRBJ2-7; D may be TRBD1 or TRBD2 (5 bases each). The CDR3 is 15 amino acids. Trimming cost V 0 bases and J 3 bases, with 12 bases left between them. Germline V gene sequence: CDR1 LNHDA, CDR2 SQIVND (reference sequence). CDR3 in amino acids: CASSIDFGGSYEQYF. CDR3 bases: TGTGCCAGTAGTATAGATTTTGGGGGAAGCTACGAGCAGTACTTC.

The chain recombines TRBV7-9 with TRBJ2-7; possibly TRBD2 for D (6 bases). The CDR3 sequence is 15 residues long. Germline V gene data show CDR1 as SEHNR and CDR2 as FQNEAQ (reference sequence). V lost 2 bases to trimming and J lost 4 bases, with 15 bases between them. Here the CDR3 reads CASSLYGGDNYEQYF. The DNA of the CDR3 is TGTGCCAGCAGCTTATACGGGGGAGACAATTACGAGCAGTACTTC.

CDR3 nucleotides: TGCGCCAGCAGTGACAGGGTCACAGATACGCAGTATTTT. Translated: CASSDRVTDTQYF. This chain links TRBV10-1 with TRBJ2-3; tentatively, D is TRBD1 (5 bases). The V gene's germline CDR1 is WNHNN and CDR2 SYGVQD (reference sequence). CDR3 size: 13 residues. V was trimmed by 3 bases and J by 2 bases, leaving 6 bases between them.

This clone was recorded only once. This chain links TRBV19 with TRBJ1-2; a weak D match, TRBD1 (5 bases). V was cut by 6 bases and J by 4 bases, with 15 bases left in between. The germline CDR1 and CDR2 sequences are LNHDA and SQIVND (reference sequence). CDR3 length equals 14 residues. In DNA form, the CDR3 reads TGTGCCAGTAGGGAGGGGCGACGCTTCTATGGCTACACCTTC. Its translation is CASREGRRFYGYTF.

This chain joins TRBV5-1 and TRBJ2-7, with 8 positions matching TRBD2. Trimming took 3 bases from V and 2 from J; bases not matched to a gene: 7. In germline, CDR1 is SGHRS, CDR2 YFSETQ. This CDR3 is 15 amino acids long. The DNA of the CDR3 is TGCGCCAGCAGCTCGAACGGGGGGGCCACCTACGAGCAGTACTTC. Protein product: CASSSNGGATYEQYF.

The chain uses TRBV2 and TRBJ2-3; TRBD1 is a possible D gene (6 bases). With 6 bases removed from V and 0 bases from J, the gap between germline ends came to 13 bases. This CDR3 is built from 15 residues. Germline values: CDR1 SNHLY, CDR2 FYNNEI. The CDR3 protein is CASRETGSSTDTQYF. The CDR3, as DNA: TGTGCCAGCAGGGAGACAGGATCCAGCACAGATACGCAGTATTTT.

V is TRBV27 and J is TRBJ1-5; weak D call: TRBD1 (6 bases). The CDR3 loop spans 14 amino acids. With 6 bases removed from V and 6 bases from J, the gap between germline ends came to 15 bases. The germline CDR1 and CDR2 sequences are MNHEY and SMNVEV (reference sequence). CDR3: CASSPAGGGQPQHF. DNA for the CDR3: TGTGCCAGCAGCCCTGCCGGAGGGGGTCAGCCCCAGCATTTT.

Written as DNA, the CDR3 is TGTGCCAGCTCACCCCGTCACACCCCAGGGAGTTACGAGCAGTACTTC. Its translation: CASSPRHTPGSYEQYF. The J gene is TRBJ2-7, the V gene TRBV18; D could derive from TRBD1 or TRBD2 (5 bases each). The V end was cut by 3 bases, the J end by 4 bases, with 19 bases between. The CDR3 has 16 amino acids. The V gene's germline CDR1 is KGHSH and CDR2 LQKENI.

The chain couples TRBV9 to TRBJ2-5; no clear D. V was trimmed by 4 bases and J by 5 bases, leaving 9 bases between them. In germline, CDR1 is SGDLS, CDR2 YYNGEE. CDR3 length equals 12 residues. CDR3 coding DNA: TGTGCCAGCAGCCTCCCGGAGGAGACCCAGTACTTC. Its translation: CASSLPEETQYF.

In this sample, this clone turned up a few times. The rearrangement links TRBV27 to TRBJ2-3; D may be TRBD2 (5 bases). Trimming left V 6 bases short and J 1 base short, with 14 bases between. Germline V gene sequence: CDR1 MNHEY, CDR2 SMNVEV (reference sequence). The CDR3 is made up of 15 amino acids. The CDR3, as DNA: TGTGCCAGCAGGGGTGGGAGCGCTCGCACAGATACGCAGTATTTT. Translation gives CASRGGSARTDTQYF.

The chain uses TRBV2 and TRBJ2-7; 8 nucleotides agree with TRBD1. Germline values: CDR1 SNHLY, CDR2 FYNNEI. The CDR3 consists of 14 residues. Losses at the gene ends were 6 bases for V and 1 base for J; bases not matched to a gene: 5. The CDR3 is CASRTGDFSYEQYF. The CDR3, as DNA: TGTGCCAGCAGGACAGGGGACTTTTCCTACGAGCAGTACTTC.

J is TRBJ1-3 and V is TRBV6-6; 10 bases match TRBD1. V shed 0 bases and J 4 bases; nucleotides not matched to a gene: 3. Germline V gene sequence: CDR1 MNHNY, CDR2 SVGAGI (reference sequence). The CDR3 length is 16 residues. The CDR3 reads CASSYSTGGMGNTIYF. The CDR3 DNA sequence: TGTGCCAGCAGTTACTCGACAGGGGGCATGGGAAACACCATATATTTT.

The V gene is TRBV29-1, the J gene TRBJ1-2; 10 bases align to TRBD1. The V gene end was trimmed by 6 bases and the J gene end by 1 base; junction bases not matched to a gene: 2. The CDR3 is 13 residues long. Per the germline V gene, CDR1 is SQVTM and CDR2 is ANQGSEA. In nucleotides, the CDR3 is TGCAGCGTAGGGACAGGGGTTAACTATGGCTACACCTTC. As protein: CSVGTGVNYGYTF.

The rearrangement uses TRBV7-9 and TRBJ1-2; D not certain. Trimming stripped 3 bases from V and 7 bases from J, with 12 bases between. Germline V CDR1 and CDR2: SEHNR, FQNEAQ (reference sequence). The CDR3 spans 13 residues. The CDR3 loop reads CASSFGEFGGYTF. CDR3 bases: TGTGCCAGCAGCTTCGGGGAGTTCGGTGGCTACACCTTC.

The gene calls are TRBV10-3 and TRBJ1-2; D not resolved. The germline V gene has CDR1 ENHRY and CDR2 SYGVKD. V was cut by 2 bases and J by 1 base, with 11 bases left in between. The CDR3 has 15 amino acids. The CDR3 loop reads CAISERGEINYGYTF. CDR3 bases: TGTGCCATCAGTGAGCGGGGAGAGATTAACTATGGCTACACCTTC.

This clone appeared a single time. This chain uses TRBV7-9 with TRBJ1-2; the D is unclear. The CDR3 is made up of 15 amino acids. V dropped 5 bases and J dropped 6 bases, with 19 bases sitting between them. Germline CDR1 SEHNR, CDR2 FQNEAQ (reference sequence). The CDR3 reads CASSTPDGIWDGYTF. The CDR3 DNA reads as TGTGCCAGCAGCACCCCGGACGGTATATGGGATGGCTACACCTTC.

The chain joins TRBV6-6 to TRBJ2-2; 8 nucleotides agree with TRBD1. This CDR3 region has 14 residues. The germline V gene has CDR1 MNHNY and CDR2 SVGAGI (reference sequence). V was clipped by 4 bases and J by 4 bases; unmatched bases: 2. For the CDR3, the DNA is TGTGCCAGCAGTTGGACAGGGCGCACCGGGGAGCTGTTTTTT. As protein: CASSWTGRTGELFF.

The chain employs TRBV5-6 and TRBJ2-5; TRBD1 agrees at 7 bases. This CDR3 is 13 amino acids long. From germline, CDR1 is SGHDT and CDR2 YYEEEE. V lost 4 bases and J lost 2; bases outside the gene matches: 2. This chain's CDR3 is CASSPGQQETQYF. The CDR3 DNA follows: TGTGCCAGCAGCCCGGGACAGCAAGAGACCCAGTACTTC.

The chain links TRBV5-8 to TRBJ1-2; 10 positions match TRBD1. V trimming: 3 bases; J trimming: 8 bases; junction bases outside the gene matches: 7. This CDR3 contains 14 residues. CDR1 is SGHTS and CDR2 is YDEGEE in the germline V gene. The CDR3 region is CASSWDRGVRGYTF. In nucleotides, the CDR3 is TGTGCCAGCAGCTGGGACAGGGGTGTACGAGGCTACACCTTC.

This chain uses TRBV9 with TRBJ1-1; D perhaps matches TRBD1 (5 bases). CDR1 and CDR2 from the germline V gene are SGDLS and YYNGEE. The CDR3 is made up of 14 amino acids. Trimming removed 3 bases from V and 9 bases from J, with 18 bases in between. CDR3 sequence (DNA): TGTGCCAGCAGCGAAGATCGGGGGAGGGGTCAAGCTTTCTTT. It encodes CASSEDRGRGQAFF.

The rearrangement uses TRBV4-2 and TRBJ2-1; the match to TRBD2 covers 9 bases. Per the germline V gene, CDR1 is LGHNA and CDR2 is YNFKEQ. The CDR3 loop spans 15 amino acids. Unmatched junction bases numbered 7, after V lost 4 bases and J lost 6 bases. CDR3 sequence (DNA): TGTGCCAGCAGCCGAAAGCGGGGGGACGGCAATGAGCAGTTCTTC. It yields the protein CASSRKRGDGNEQFF.

The chain joins TRBV27 to TRBJ2-3; 9 bases match TRBD1. The CDR3 covers 14 residues. Per germline, CDR1 MNHEY and CDR2 SMNVEV (reference sequence). The V and J ends lost 4 bases and 6 bases, in that order; junction bases with no gene match: 5. The CDR3 sequence: CASSSRQGGDTQYF. CDR3 DNA sequence: TGTGCCAGCAGTTCCCGACAGGGGGGGGATACGCAGTATTTT.

The chain is built from TRBV27 and TRBJ1-2; perhaps TRBD1 as D (6 bases). Germline values: CDR1 MNHEY, CDR2 SMNVEV (reference sequence). This CDR3 has 13 residues. V was clipped by 5 bases and J by 4 bases, with 11 bases between them. The CDR3 DNA is TGTGCCAGCAGTCCCCGACAGGTCTATGGCTACACCTTC. Residues: CASSPRQVYGYTF.

The V call is TRBV19, the J call TRBJ2-7; D is unresolved. Germline V gives CDR1 LNHDA, CDR2 SQIVND (reference sequence). This CDR3 has 12 amino acids. V was trimmed by 5 bases and J by 3 bases, leaving 8 bases between them. CDR3 amino acids: CASSSARYEQYF. DNA for the CDR3: TGTGCCAGTAGTTCCGCCCGCTACGAGCAGTACTTC.

The rearrangement joins TRBV11-2 to TRBJ2-1, with 8 positions matching TRBD2. Germline CDR1 is SGHAT and CDR2 is FQNNGV. The length of the CDR3 is 14 residues. V dropped 1 base and J dropped 8; count of bases not matched to a gene: 4. For the CDR3, the DNA is TGTGCCAGCAGCTTAGCGGGGGGGCACGATGAGCAGTTCTTC. Protein sequence: CASSLAGGHDEQFF.

V usage is TRBV19 and J usage is TRBJ2-7, with D tentatively TRBD2 (5 bases). The germline CDR1 and CDR2 sequences are LNHDA and SQIVND (reference sequence). V shed 7 bases and J shed 1 base, with 17 bases lying between them. This CDR3 has 15 residues. The CDR3 DNA follows: TGTGCCAGTACCCTAAAGGCGGGTGTATCCTACGAGCAGTACTTC. Translation gives CASTLKAGVSYEQYF.